This T cell receptor beta chain was profiled in a study of Ad26.COV2.S vaccination and SARS-CoV-2 variants. The V gene end was trimmed by 1 base and the J gene end by 6 bases; junction bases not matched to a gene: 5. The V gene's germline CDR1 is SGHRS and CDR2 YFSETQ. The CDR3 is 15 residues long. Indicated treatment: approximately 18 received Ad26.COV2.S at low or high dose, single or two shots; roughly 5 received placebo; per-sample allocation not given. Sampling was performed 63 days after the first vaccine or placebo injection. An Ad26 vector expressing Wuhan-strain SARS-CoV-2 spike served as the vaccine. The method was immunoSEQ multiplex PCR; TCRdb's version includes in-frame clones alone and lacks a portion of them. Among about 240,000 clones, approximately 88% were seen once, and the ten largest hold about 10%.

Sequences were derived from peripheral blood, sampled in a trial of Ad26.COV2.S vaccine versus placebo. This receptor was taken from a person between 18 and 65 years old who received the Ad26.COV2.S COVID-19 vaccine or a placebo. This rearrangement joins TRBV5-1 to TRBJ1-1; the match to TRBD1 covers 11 bases. The CDR3 protein is CASSLNPGQGAEAFF. CDR3 nucleotides: TGCGCCAGCAGCTTGAACCCGGGACAGGGGGCTGAAGCTTTCTTT.